The present TCR beta chain was sequenced within a study of blood T cell repertoires in COVID-19. CDR3 size: 15 residues. V was pared by 0 bases and J by 14 bases, with 10 bases of the junction left unmatched. Germline CDR1 and CDR2: MNHEY and SVGEGT. Original handling: Nucleated cell counts were estimated from reference gene primer amplification. Repertoires were generated with immunoSEQ multiplex PCR, while TCRdb's copy carries only in-frame clones and drops some. V and J calls and clone size are as listed in that table; D and trimming were resolved from the DNA. In the table there are some 150,000 clones, about 86% of which are singletons.

This rearrangement joins TRBV6-2 or TRBV6-3 to TRBJ2-1; 10 bases match TRBD2. The source material was peripheral blood. The TCR originated in a man in his 70s with acute or convalescent COVID-19. The CDR3 sequence is CASSYSTSGPLLEFF. CDR3 nucleotides: TGTGCCAGCAGTTACTCGACTAGCGGGCCCCTCTTGGAGTTCTTC.